Below, one T cell receptor (beta chain) is given with its context. This clone was seen a handful of times. The specificity of this receptor is unknown. No qualities accompany the bases; no much larger clone lies one base away. This record comes from a study of cytomegalovirus exposure and HLA in healthy donors (dated by TCRdb to about 2017). Context from the whole study: An earlier analysis of roughly 500 of the donors reported 250 to 350 Gb of sequence data and approximately 120 million unique TCR beta sequences obtained from around 170 million T cells. Roughly 300 gigabases of sequencing data and around 88 million unique TCR sequences made up an early release that covered approximately 650 HLA-typed donors. The genetic ancestry cluster associated with self-reported Caucasian donors included 65% to 90% of the 300 to 400 genotyped donors. The study aimed to test whether signatures of past pathogen exposure could be identified by cataloging public T cell receptors. Using immunosequencing, the study profiled T cell repertoires from around 670 subjects and related those repertoires to cytomegalovirus serostatus. A separate validation cohort of 100 to 150 different subjects was used in addition to the approximately 700-subject first cohort. To predict cytomegalovirus infection status, the study brought together high-throughput TCR immunosequencing, statistical association of individual TCRs with disease status, and machine learning. A later analysis re-analyzed previously published TCR beta repertoires from approximately 700 donors and added high-resolution HLA genotyping to study TCR occurrence patterns. Rather than drawing on any new phenotypic data, the later analysis identified candidate immune exposures from TCR beta sequences and the way those sequences occurred across donors. An earlier analysis of around 580 of the donors used high-throughput TCR beta sequencing to judge whether each TCR beta V gene segment behaved as functional or pseudogenic. Donor age, sex, ethnicity and CMV serostatus were compiled together with the repertoire data. In a later genetic analysis, genome-wide SNP genotypes for about 60% of the 666 donors were used, and that subset was treated as a discovery cohort. All discovery cohort repertoires had been generated using a single sequencing platform. Class I and class II HLA loci were covered by the typing at four-digit resolution. The number of typed donors differed by locus: about 620-640 for A, B, C, DRB1 and DQB1; some 500 for DQA1; roughly 600 for DPA1; and about 470 for DPB1. Several DR-DQ haplotypes were treated as single units for association and clustering because of strong linkage in the cohort. Across some 400 genotyped donors of the cohort, an average of roughly 250,000 unique TCR beta nucleotide sequences per donor were sequenced, and about a sixth of those sequences were non-productive.

The library was prepared using the immunoSEQ multiplex PCR assay. A mixture of 60 forward primers for TCR Vbeta segments and 13 reverse primers for TCR Jbeta segments was used in the multiplex PCR. Amplification of the CDR3 region of rearranged TCR beta genes was performed with a multiplex PCR assay on genomic DNA. On the Illumina HiSeq System, the amplified TCR beta libraries were sequenced as 87-base-pair reads. The study's own analysis went as follows. In a later analysis, tens of millions of unique TCR beta chains were counted across the roughly 700 repertoires, and roughly 9.9 million of these chains were shared by at least two donors. A nearest-neighbor algorithm error-corrected the raw reads and collapsed the reads into unique sequences, merging closely related sequences to remove PCR and sequencing errors. To assign V, D and J gene segments, CDR3 sequences were aligned to IMGT reference sequences. Each retained sequence needed at least a six-nucleotide match to both a V gene segment and a J gene segment. A rearrangement counted as productive if the CDR3 had no stop codons and remained in frame with V and J, and every other rearrangement counted as non-productive. CDR3 was defined according to IMGT convention as the region running from the second conserved V-encoded cysteine to the conserved J-encoded phenylalanine. Sequences without an unambiguous match to a single V gene segment were excluded from the earlier analysis of almost 600 of the donors. In an earlier analysis of 587 of the donors, V segments were called functional above 56.7% productive rearrangements and were called segregating when the between-donor standard deviation exceeded 5%. A statistical classification framework was developed to diagnose cytomegalovirus status using the catalog of TCR beta chain sequences. V and J gene assignment, in a later analysis, came from comparing TCR nucleotide sequences with IMGT/GENE-DB human TR gene sequences. In a later analysis, CDR3 sequences and most-parsimonious VDJ recombination scenarios were assigned using the TCRdist pipeline. In a later analysis, each TCR beta chain was defined by its CDR3 amino acid sequence together with its V-gene family, and reads lacking a unique V-gene family were excluded. A later analysis removed 500 to 650 highly shared, low-generation-probability nucleotide sequences to deal with suspected cross-contamination and a sequencing artifact. In a later analysis, a clonal expansion index was calculated for each public chain from normalized within-repertoire ranks of inferred template counts. A later analysis computed generation probabilities with a VDJ recombination model fitted to out-of-frame rearrangements, and checked the results against IGoR. In a later analysis, TCR-TCR, TCR-HLA and TCR-CMV co-occurrence was scored with hypergeometric tests, and a repertoire-size bias correction was applied to TCR pairs. False discovery rates were estimated in a later analysis by permuting HLA or CMV assignments 20 times. In a later analysis, co-occurring TCRs were grouped using DBSCAN, and TCRdist sequence similarity was added for clustering within HLA-allele-positive subsets. Repertoires with fewer than 30,000 or more than 120,000 public chains, plus five repertoires with anomalous nucleotide sharing, were excluded from co-occurrence clustering. The table comes from immuneACCESS by way of TCRdb, which keeps in-frame sequences with V and J called. Part of the clones is missing from these tables; in studies checked, under half for an unresolved V gene and the rest for unknown reasons. That table supplies the V and J calls and clone size; D and trimming were determined from the DNA. Recorded for this sample are some 200,000 clones; 60% to 85% of them occurred a single time. The leading ten clones occupy about a sixth of the sample.

Study-wide conclusions, independent of this receptor: In both the original and validation cohorts, the classifier was reported to diagnose cytomegalovirus status with high specificity and sensitivity. For the cohort, immune exposure information was limited to CMV serostatus. A further reported finding was that TCR beta sequences accurately predicted the HLA-A and HLA-B alleles for most subjects in the first cohort. According to a later analysis, TCR association rates differed among HLA loci, with DRB1 alleles showing the most associated TCRs and HLA-C alleles showing the fewest. In vitro tests confirmed that a few of the cytomegalovirus-associated TCR beta chains recognize cytomegalovirus antigens. Most CMV-associated TCR beta chains appeared to be HLA-restricted in a later analysis, and the HLA associations seemed to be driven largely by CMV exposure. Because HLA typing was unavailable for some donors at each locus, only the typed subset was used in association tests. Specific HLA alleles were associated with over 15,000 TCR beta sequences at a false discovery rate of 0.05 in a later analysis. Compared with the roughly 700-donor mean, donors in an Asian-associated ancestry cluster had fewer N-insertions in productive TCRs, according to a later genetic analysis. Correlated functional status among segregating V segments might be attributable to linkage disequilibrium, but an unknown experimental factor could not be ruled out. A later genetic analysis associated a missense DCLRE1C variant with V-gene and J-gene trimming of TCR beta chains, and an independent cohort replicated the association. A later analysis reported that several top co-occurrence clusters appeared linked to parvovirus B19, influenza, CMV and Epstein-Barr virus. Across donors, most TCR sequences were observed very rarely, whereas some public TCRs were present in many individuals. The earlier analysis of around 600 of the donors excluded 15 to 20 rarely observed V segments, including chromosome 9 orphons, because counts were too low. Presence/absence analyses assumed roughly uniform sequencing depth across donors, an assumption that may not hold. The study listed 150 to 200 TCR beta chains as associated with cytomegalovirus. Compared with equally common non-associated chains, HLA-associated TCR beta chains in a later analysis were more clonally expanded and had lower generation probabilities. A cluster of highly shared sequence variants was judged likely to represent a technical artifact of the sequencing pipeline. In an earlier analysis of around 500 of the donors, most TCR beta V segments appeared in productive rearrangements about 87% or about 30% of the time, broadly matching IMGT annotations. The authors suggested that the approach could potentially be extended to other disease states and immunological phenotypes. The cohort was sequenced for TCR beta chains only, and without alpha or paired-chain data the features that could be detected were limited. Strong co-occurrence of HLA alleles, especially DR and DQ, made assigning TCR associations to individual alleles difficult.

The cohort was made up of 500 to 850 healthy bone marrow donors. At the time of sampling, every cohort member was nominally healthy, though immune exposures that went unrecorded were likely present. The donor was CMV seronegative and was included in the group of a few hundred seronegative cohort members. A peripheral blood sample was collected from each donor, and TCR beta sequencing was performed on peripheral blood mononuclear cells. Genomic DNA extraction from the blood cell samples was performed with the Qiagen DNeasy Blood Extraction Kit. Input material: PBMCs. The TCR comes from a man aged 35 to 55 in good health and CMV-seronegative.

CDR3 sequence: CASSQDRGRPEAFF. The DNA is TGTGCCAGCAGCCAGGACAGGGGGCGGCCTGAAGCTTTCTTT. The chain is made from TRBV5-4 and TRBJ1-1; 11 central bases correspond to TRBD1. Sequences SGHNT (CDR1) and YYREEE (CDR2) are obtained from the germline V gene (reference sequence). The CDR3, cysteine through phenylalanine, is 14 amino acids long. Solely the CDR3 DNA is kept, with 42 bases framed from the first base. V and J are trimmed by 4 bases and 6 bases, and the gene matches miss 5 bases of the junction. Reference TRBV5-4 and TRBJ1-1 genes cover what lies past the CDR3, so the full variable domain is ETGVTQSPTHLIKTRGQQVTLRCSSQSGHNTVSWYQQALGQGPQFIFQYYREEENGRGNFPPRFSGLQFPNYSSELNVNALELDDSALYLCASSQDRGRPEAFFGQGTRLTVV.